This entry lists 4 T cell receptor beta chains sequenced from one sample in a study of T cell clones after liver transplantation. Produced via immunoSEQ multiplex PCR; TCRdb's table is partial and in-frame only. The sample lists over 90,000 clones, around 80% occurring once. The sequenced sample was CD4+ T cells from blood, obtained approximately 43 months after liver transplant. The receptors stem from a human patient who received a liver transplant. Some T cells may be provided by the graft donor.

This chain connects TRBV7-9 to TRBJ2-1; D gene uncertain. The V end lost 1 base, the J end lost 10 bases, and 11 bases lay between the germline ends. The CDR3 contains 13 residues. In germline, CDR1 is SEHNR, CDR2 FQNEAQ (reference sequence). Here the CDR3 reads CASSLVELGEQFF. The CDR3 nucleotides are TGTGCCAGCAGCTTAGTGGAATTAGGAGAGCAGTTCTTC.

Written as DNA, the CDR3 is TGTGCCAGTAGTAGCCAGGGAAAGACTGAAGCTTTCTTT. Its translation is CASSSQGKTEAFF. The chain recombines TRBV19 with TRBJ1-1; D perhaps matches TRBD1 (5 bases). Germline V lookup: CDR1 LNHDA, CDR2 SQIVND (reference sequence). V was cut by 4 bases and J by 5 bases, with 11 bases left in between. This CDR3 comprises 13 residues.

The V call is TRBV7-2, the J call TRBJ2-7; D unresolved. CDR1 SGHTA and CDR2 FQGNSA come from the germline V gene. This CDR3 is 17 amino acids long. V lost 5 bases to trimming and J lost 0 bases, with 20 bases between them. The DNA of the CDR3 is TGTGCCAGCAGCCCCCCCTTTGGAAGTTCGAGCTCCTACGAGCAGTACTTC. Protein sequence: CASSPPFGSSSSYEQYF.

This sequence joins TRBV19 and TRBJ1-2, with unresolved D. The CDR3 has 13 residues. The germline V gene encodes CDR1 LNHDA and CDR2 SQIVND (reference sequence). The V end lost 3 bases, the J end lost 1 base, and 6 bases lay between the germline ends. CDR3 coding DNA: TGTGCCAGTAGTATGGGGAGTAACTATGGCTACACCTTC. This codes for CASSMGSNYGYTF.